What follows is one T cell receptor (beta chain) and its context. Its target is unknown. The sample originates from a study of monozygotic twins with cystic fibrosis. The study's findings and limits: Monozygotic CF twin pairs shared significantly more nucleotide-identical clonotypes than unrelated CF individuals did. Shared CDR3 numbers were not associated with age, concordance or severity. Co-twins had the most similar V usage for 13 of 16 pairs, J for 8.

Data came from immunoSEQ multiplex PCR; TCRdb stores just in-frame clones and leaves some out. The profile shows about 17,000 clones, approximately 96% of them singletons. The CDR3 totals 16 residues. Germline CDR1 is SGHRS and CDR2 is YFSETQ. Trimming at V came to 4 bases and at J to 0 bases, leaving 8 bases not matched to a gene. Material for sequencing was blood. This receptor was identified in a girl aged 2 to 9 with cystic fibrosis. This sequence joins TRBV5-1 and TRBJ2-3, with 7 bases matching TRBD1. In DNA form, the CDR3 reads TGCGCCAGCAGCATACCTACAGGGGAAAGCACAGATACGCAGTATTTT. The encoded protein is CASSIPTGESTDTQYF. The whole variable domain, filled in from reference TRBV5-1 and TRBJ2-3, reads KAGVTQTPRYLIKTRGQQVTLSCSPISGHRSVSWYQQTPGQGLQFLFEYFSETQRNKGNFPGRFSGRQFSNSRSEMNVSTLELGDSALYLCASSIPTGESTDTQYFGPGTRLTVL.